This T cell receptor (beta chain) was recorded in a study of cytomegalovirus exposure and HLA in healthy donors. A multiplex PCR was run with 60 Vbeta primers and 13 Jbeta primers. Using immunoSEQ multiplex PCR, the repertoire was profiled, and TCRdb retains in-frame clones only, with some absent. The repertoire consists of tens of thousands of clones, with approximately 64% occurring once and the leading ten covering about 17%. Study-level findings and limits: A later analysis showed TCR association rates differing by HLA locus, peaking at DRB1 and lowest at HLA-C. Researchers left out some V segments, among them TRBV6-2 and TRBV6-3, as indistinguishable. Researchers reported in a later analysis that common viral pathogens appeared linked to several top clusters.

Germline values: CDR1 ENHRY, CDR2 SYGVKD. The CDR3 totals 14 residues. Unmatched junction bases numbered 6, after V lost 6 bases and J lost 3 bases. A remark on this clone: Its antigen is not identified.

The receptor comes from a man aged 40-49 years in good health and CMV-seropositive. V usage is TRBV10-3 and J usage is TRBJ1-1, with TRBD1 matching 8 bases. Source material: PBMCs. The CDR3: CAIRETGADTEAFF. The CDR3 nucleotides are TGTGCCATCAGAGAGACAGGGGCCGACACTGAAGCTTTCTTT.